This TCR beta chain was documented in a study of shared clonotypes between healthy human individuals. Germline V gene data show CDR1 as SGDLS and CDR2 as YYNGEE. The CDR3 contains 16 residues. Between the trimmed V and J ends, which lost 0 bases and 2 bases, there was a span of 9 bases. The authors distributed each subset's genomic DNA evenly over several immunoSEQ plates. Profiling relied on immunoSEQ multiplex PCR, and the TCRdb table lists in-frame clones only, not all of them. In the table there are 2 million to 3 million clones, 90% to 95% of which are singletons. Source material: naive CD4+ T cells from PBMCs. Subset here: CD45RA+ positively selected. This sequence originates from a man aged 18 to 29 in good health. Some clones in this sample may be carry-over from other donors' samples. The chain joins TRBV9 to TRBJ2-6; D gene uncertain. The CDR3 region has the DNA TGTGCCAGCAGCGTAGGAAAGGTGACTGGGGCCAACGTCCTGACTTTC. Translation gives CASSVGKVTGANVLTF.